Listed below are T cell receptor beta chains from one sample, sequenced in a study of CD8 T cells in Susac syndrome. MiXCR was run by TCRdb on the immunoSEQ multiplex PCR reads, yielding one entry per CDR3 protein. Among about 120,000 distinct CDR3 sequences listed, 94% were seen once. Input material: CD4+ T cells from PBMCs. The receptors were gathered from a human donor in good health. Each CDR3 is given with its conserved first and last residue.

v_gene	j_gene	CDR3aa
TRBV28	TRBJ2-1	CASSKQGYEQFF
TRBV7-2	TRBJ1-6	CASSLGTSSPLHF
TRBV6-5	TRBJ2-3	CASSYSGAGTDTQYF
TRBV30	TRBJ1-1	CAWRGNGRTEAFF
TRBV10-3	TRBJ1-1	CAISVGQQFEAFF
TRBV6-5	TRBJ2-6	CASSLPGPSSSGANVLTF
TRBV6-6	TRBJ2-2	CAISPGAASGSGELFF
TRBV20-1	TRBJ2-5	CSAIRDGRQETQYF
TRBV20-1	TRBJ1-5	CSAGNRDQVVENQPQHF
TRBV5-1	TRBJ1-5	CASSLGESNQPQHF
TRBV3-1	TRBJ1-1	CASSQDQGARTEAFF
TRBV19	TRBJ2-1	CASSPLAGTLSYNEQFF
TRBV12-3/TRBV12-4	TRBJ2-5	CASSLRQGAQETQYF
TRBV7-8	TRBJ1-4	CASSSRDSLTTNEKLFF
TRBV27	TRBJ2-6	CASRDVGSGANVLTF
TRBV24-1	TRBJ2-1	CATSDQGNEQFF
TRBV29-1	TRBJ2-7	CSVERDRGIGEQYF
TRBV7-9	TRBJ1-3	CASSFPPGNTIYF
TRBV5-6	TRBJ1-1	CASSLVAHGAFF
TRBV7-9	TRBJ1-5	CASTPMGSQPQHF
TRBV5-6	TRBJ2-1	CASSLGQLHWGEQFF
TRBV9	TRBJ2-3	CASSVLAGAGTQYF
TRBV7-9	TRBJ2-7	CASSVAREGYEQYF
TRBV6-4	TRBJ2-2	CASSPEAAAGELFF
TRBV5-8	TRBJ2-2	CASSLVWGGSNTGELFF
TRBV18	TRBJ2-2	CASSPVSLAGEGNTGELFF
TRBV6-2/TRBV6-3	TRBJ1-2	CASRLHWTGDNYGYTF
TRBV10-3	TRBJ2-7	CAISELGAGDGYEQYF
TRBV3-1	TRBJ2-3	CASSQAGLADTDTQYF